This record concerns one T cell receptor (beta chain) sequence. This sample stems from a study of cytomegalovirus exposure and HLA in healthy donors. The V and J ends lost 6 bases and 2 bases respectively, with 17 bases between them. There are 15 residues in the CDR3. Germline values: CDR1 ENHRY, CDR2 SYGVKD. A multiplex PCR was run with 60 Vbeta primers and 13 Jbeta primers. Here immunoSEQ multiplex PCR was the method, and the copy in TCRdb shows in-frame clones only, minus some. The profile shows approximately 160,000 clones, 65% to 85% of them singletons. Sample: PBMCs. The sequence derives from a woman in her forties or fifties in good health and CMV-seropositive. The chain carries TRBV10-3 and TRBJ2-7, with D perhaps matching TRBD2 (5 bases). The CDR3 region has the DNA TGTGCCATCAGACCCACCCCGGAGGTTACCTACGAGCAGTACTTC. Amino acid sequence: CAIRPTPEVTYEQYF.